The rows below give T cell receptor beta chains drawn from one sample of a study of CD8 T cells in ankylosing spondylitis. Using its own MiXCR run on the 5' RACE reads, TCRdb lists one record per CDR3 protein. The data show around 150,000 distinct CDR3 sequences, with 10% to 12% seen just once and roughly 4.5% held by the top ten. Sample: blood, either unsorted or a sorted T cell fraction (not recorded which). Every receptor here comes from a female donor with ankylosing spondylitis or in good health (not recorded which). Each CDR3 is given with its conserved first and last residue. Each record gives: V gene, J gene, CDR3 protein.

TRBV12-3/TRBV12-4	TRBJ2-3	CASSAWAGGTDTQYF
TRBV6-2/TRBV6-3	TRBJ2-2	CASYRTGELFF
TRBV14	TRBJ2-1	CASSQGAQHYNEQFF
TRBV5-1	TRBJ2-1	CASSLGDGAYNEQFF
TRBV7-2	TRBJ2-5	CASSSGTAAIKETQYF
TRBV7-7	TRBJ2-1	CASSLSGTDNEQFF
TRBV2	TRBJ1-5	CASSAQGDQPQHF
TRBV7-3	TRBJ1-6	CASSFTNSPLHF
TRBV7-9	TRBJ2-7	CASSASGQGNEQYF
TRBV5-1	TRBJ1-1	CASSLSPAPNTEAFF
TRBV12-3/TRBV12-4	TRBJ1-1	CASSLAPRAGEAFF
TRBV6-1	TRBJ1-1	CACSVVQGFTEAFF
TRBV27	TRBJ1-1	CASKLTGSNTEAFF
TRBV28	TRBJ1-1	CASSFTGQGWTEAFF
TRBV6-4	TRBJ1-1	CASSPGQENTEAFF
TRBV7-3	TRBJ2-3	CASSRGLAPDTQYF
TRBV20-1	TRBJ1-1	CSARALGGVTEAFF
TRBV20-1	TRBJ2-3	CSARAGTSGKTDTQYF
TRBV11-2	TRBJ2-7	CASSAGTSGYEQYF
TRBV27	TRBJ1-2	CASSLRSPNYGYTF
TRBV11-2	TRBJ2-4	CASSYAPRGTVYGKNIQYF
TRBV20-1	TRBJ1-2	CSARDSAANHGYTF